A selection of T cell receptor beta chains follows, all from one sample in a study of T-cell memory formation after mild COVID-19. In TCRdb, the 5' RACE reads were re-called with MiXCR into one record per CDR3 protein. Counted here are fewer than 400,000 distinct CDR3 sequences, over 10% occurring once; the ten biggest clones make up around a fifth. The sequenced sample consisted of PBMCs or a T cell subset sorted from them (not recorded which). The receptors were sampled from a man aged 18 to 30 who had mild COVID-19 (a few samples of this study predate the infection). Cell type and time point are not known. The conserved cysteine and the conserved F or W are not part of the CDR3 here.

j_call v_call cdr3_aa
TRBJ1-1 TRBV7-2 ASSPQDRANTEAF
TRBJ2-2 TRBV5-8 ASSSGRVSHTGELF
TRBJ2-1 TRBV7-6 ASSLQVGERYNEQF
TRBJ2-1 TRBV11-3 ASSAGAYNEQF
TRBJ2-3 TRBV4-2 ASSQDGTSGDTQY
TRBJ1-2 TRBV2 ASSESSRGMYYGYT
TRBJ1-5 TRBV7-8 ASSLLTGGPQH
TRBJ2-5 TRBV6-5 ASSRQGIGLGETQY
TRBJ2-2 TRBV2 ASPEGDRTNTGELF
TRBJ1-1 TRBV5-1 ASSRDGQGATEAF
TRBJ2-3 TRBV6-5 ASSIPGTGRDTQY
TRBJ2-3 TRBV7-2 ASSFTGYTDTQY
TRBJ2-1 TRBV20-1 SASKTGENEQF
TRBJ2-2 TRBV6-5 ASSISGVRELF
TRBJ1-5 TRBV12-3/TRBV12-4 ASSFEGNQPQH
TRBJ1-5 TRBV10-3 ATAAAGGNQPQH
TRBJ2-6 TRBV6-1 ASTTGPGANVLT
TRBJ1-2 TRBV20-1 SAPQTGYYGYT
TRBJ2-5 TRBV4-3 ASSQETGEVETQY
TRBJ2-5 TRBV10-3 AISGPGTGVQETQY
TRBJ2-1 TRBV4-1 ASSQQHTGGNEQF
TRBJ1-5 TRBV5-1 ASSTGRENQPQH
TRBJ2-5 TRBV3-1 ASVPSGQETQY
TRBJ2-1 TRBV27 ASSSRPGLAGNNEQF
TRBJ2-2 TRBV7-3 ASSLMGRNTGELF
TRBJ1-1 TRBV28 AIRSAGRSEAF
TRBJ2-7 TRBV4-1 ASSQDKRDGDYEQY
TRBJ1-1 TRBV4-3 ASSQASVNTEAF
TRBJ2-5 TRBV7-9 ASSPRGGGETQY
TRBJ1-1 TRBV23-1 ASSQSGGGTEAF
TRBJ1-1 TRBV7-2 ASSPDRGWGPWAF
TRBJ1-5 TRBV7-9 ASSLQSQPQH
TRBJ2-1 TRBV7-3 ASSPSLSPSYNEQF
TRBJ2-2 TRBV18 ASSSGQRNTGELF
TRBJ2-3 TRBV7-9 ASRRGLSTDTQY
TRBJ2-3 TRBV5-1 ASSLGLTAADTQY
TRBJ1-2 TRBV6-5 ASSYSPLPSNYGYT
TRBJ2-2 TRBV5-1 ASKDSPTSGELF
TRBJ2-7 TRBV29-1 SVTTYPYEQY
TRBJ2-4 TRBV29-1 SVEGRGNIQY
TRBJ2-3 TRBV5-1 ASGVAVDTQY